The 7 T cell receptor beta chains given below trace back to one sample, sequenced in a study of identifying expanded T cells in peripheral blood. TCRdb's copy holds only in-frame clones and misses some; the assay was immunoSEQ multiplex PCR. This sample yields about 97,000 clones, of which about 91% are seen a single time; 13% to 15% belongs to the top ten. The sample consisted of blood. All receptors come from a person aged 18-70 years in good health.

J is TRBJ1-2 and V is TRBV7-9; D not certain. The V gene lost 0 bases and the J gene lost 2 bases, with 7 bases spanning the gap. The CDR3 has 14 amino acids. Germline CDR1 and CDR2: SEHNR and FQNEAQ (reference sequence). Here the CDR3 DNA reads TGTGCCAGCAGCTTAGCAAATTCAAACTATGGCTACACCTTC. Amino acids: CASSLANSNYGYTF.

The rearrangement joins TRBV28 to TRBJ2-7; D is undetermined. This CDR3 region has 12 residues. Germline CDR1 is MDHEN and CDR2 is SYDVKM. With 8 bases removed from V and 3 bases from J, the gap between germline ends came to 11 bases. CDR3: CASGPVGYEQYF. The CDR3 DNA reads TGTGCCAGCGGCCCGGTGGGCTACGAGCAGTACTTC. Full variable domain (outside the CDR3, taken from reference TRBV28 and TRBJ2-7): DVKVTQSSRYLVKRTGEKVFLECVQDMDHENMFWYRQDPGLGLRLIYFSYDVKMKEKGDIPEGYSVSREKKERFSLILESASTNQTSMYLCASGPVGYEQYFGPGTRLTVT.

V gene TRBV9 combines with J gene TRBJ2-7, with TRBD2 matching over 13 bases. The CDR3 length is 17 residues. V lost 0 bases, J lost 4 bases, and 7 bases stayed unmatched. CDR1 SGDLS and CDR2 YYNGEE come from the germline V gene. CDR3 DNA sequence: TGTGCCAGCAGCGTAGCTCCGGGACTAGCGGGAAATTACGAGCAGTACTTC. It yields the protein CASSVAPGLAGNYEQYF.

The DNA for the CDR3 is TGCGCCAGCAGCTCCACAGGGGTTGACTACAATGAGCAGTTCTTC. Encoded protein: CASSSTGVDYNEQFF. The J gene is TRBJ2-1, the V gene TRBV5-1; 7 positions agree with TRBD1. J was trimmed by 3 bases and V by 3 bases; bases with no gene match: 6. CDR1 and CDR2 (germline): SGHRS, YFSETQ. The CDR3 is 15 amino acids.

V usage is TRBV6-6 and J usage is TRBJ1-3; TRBD1 might be the D (5 bases). Trimming shortened V by 2 bases and J by 3 bases, and 8 bases separated the two germline ends. In germline, CDR1 is MNHNY, CDR2 SVGAGI (reference sequence). The CDR3 length is 14 residues. The CDR3 region has the DNA TGTGCCAGCAGTTACAAGGGGCTTGGAAACACCATATATTTT. Its protein product is CASSYKGLGNTIYF.

The chain's CDR3 is CASSHGWGETQYF. The CDR3 nucleotides read TGTGCCAGCAGCCATGGGTGGGGGGAGACCCAGTACTTC. V and J are TRBV6-1 and TRBJ2-5; D is tentatively TRBD1 or TRBD2 (5 bases each). V was clipped by 6 bases and J by 5 bases, with 13 bases between them. The CDR3 covers 13 residues. Germline CDR1 MNHNS, CDR2 SASEGT.

This chain uses TRBV5-1 with TRBJ1-1; D is ambiguous. CDR1 and CDR2 (germline): SGHRS, YFSETQ. Trimming pared 4 bases from V and 2 bases from J, leaving 9 bases between. The CDR3 is 13 amino acids. CDR3 DNA: TGCGCCAGCAGCACAGCTACAAACACTGAAGCTTTCTTT. The encoded protein is CASSTATNTEAFF.